What follows are 9 T cell receptor beta chains derived from one specimen sequenced in a study of blood T cells in healthy people across ages. Alongside a J-beta primer mix, a sample-barcoded 5' primer served in a second PCR lasting roughly 6 to 11 cycles. TCRdb re-derived calls from the 5' RACE reads in MiXCR, one entry per CDR3 protein. The table records 780,000 or so distinct CDR3 sequences, around 50% of them present only once. The specimen was blood. These receptors all stem from a man aged 40-50 years in good health.

This clonotype was observed a handful of times. The J gene is TRBJ2-2, the V gene TRBV27; TRBD1 aligns across 7 bases. CDR1 and CDR2 from the germline V gene are MNHEY and SMNVEV (reference sequence). CDR3 length: 13 amino acids. Losses at the gene ends were 5 bases for V and 5 bases for J; bases not matched to a gene: 2. DNA of the CDR3: TGTGCCAGCAGTAGACAGGGTACCGGGGAGCTGTTTTTT. Translating gives CASSRQGTGELFF.

V usage is TRBV28 and J usage is TRBJ1-4; D possibly corresponds to TRBD1 (5 bases). This CDR3 has 13 residues. Trimming cost V 3 bases and J 7 bases, with 9 bases left between them. Germline loops: CDR1 MDHEN, CDR2 SYDVKM. In DNA, the CDR3 is TGTGCCAGCAGTTTTCTAGGGGCTGAAAAACTGTTTTTT. Amino acids: CASSFLGAEKLFF. The complete variable domain, with remaining parts taken from reference TRBV28 and TRBJ1-4, reads DVKVTQSSRYLVKRTGEKVFLECVQDMDHENMFWYRQDPGLGLRLIYFSYDVKMKEKGDIPEGYSVSREKKERFSLILESASTNQTSMYLCASSFLGAEKLFFGSGTQLSVL.

The chain links TRBV5-8 to TRBJ2-1, with a possible D match to TRBD2 (6 bases). Per germline, CDR1 SGHTS and CDR2 YDEGEE. The CDR3 consists of 14 residues. V was cut by 3 bases and J by 4 bases, with 11 bases left in between. The CDR3, as DNA: TGTGCCAGCAGCTGGGCTAGCGTTTACAATGAGCAGTTCTTC. Amino acid sequence: CASSWASVYNEQFF.

This chain links TRBV12-3 or TRBV12-4 with TRBJ2-3; 9 nucleotides match TRBD2. This CDR3 is 15 amino acids long. J gave up 6 bases and V 3 bases, and 7 bases lay outside the gene matches. CDR3 protein: CASSLGGGGLDTQYF. CDR3 coding DNA: TGTGCCAGCAGTTTGGGCGGGGGGGGTTTGGATACGCAGTATTTT.

This rearrangement joins TRBV20-1 to TRBJ2-5; 9 bases map to TRBD1. The V segment lost 6 bases and the J segment 1 base; nucleotides outside the gene matches: 3. Germline CDR1 is DFQATT and CDR2 is SNEGSKA (reference sequence). The CDR3 length is 13 residues. CDR3 protein: CSAKTGGQETQYF. The CDR3, as DNA: TGCAGTGCCAAGACAGGGGGCCAAGAGACCCAGTACTTC.

There are a few counts of this clonotype. This chain links TRBV9 with TRBJ1-2; D is ambiguous. The V end lost 0 bases, the J end lost 10 bases, and 16 bases lay between the germline ends. The CDR3 is 14 residues long. In germline, CDR1 is SGDLS, CDR2 YYNGEE. CDR3 residues: CASSVGGMAVDYTF. CDR3 sequence (DNA): TGTGCCAGCAGCGTAGGCGGGATGGCCGTGGACTACACCTTC.

V usage is TRBV2 and J usage is TRBJ2-1; 8 bases match TRBD2. V lost 7 bases to trimming and J lost 1 base; unmatched junction nucleotides: 9. CDR3 size: 16 residues. Germline CDR1 reads SNHLY; CDR2 reads FYNNEI. This chain's CDR3 is CASTYGGAGSYNEQFF. The CDR3 nucleotides read TGTGCCAGCACCTACGGGGGGGCCGGATCCTACAATGAGCAGTTCTTC.

In regard to this clonotype: This may stem from a read error, because a much larger clone lies one nucleotide away. J is TRBJ2-7 and V is TRBV20-1; TRBD1 is a possible D gene (7 bases). V shed 5 bases and J shed 3 bases, with 20 bases lying between them. Germline assignment: CDR1 DFQATT and CDR2 SNEGSKA (reference sequence). The CDR3 is 15 residues long. This CDR3 is CSAVQTGRLNYEQYF. For the CDR3, the DNA is TGCAGTGCTGTTCAGACAGGGAGGTTAAACTACGAGCAGTACTTC.

V gene TRBV21-1 combines with J gene TRBJ1-5. TRBV21-1 is described as a pseudogene. The CDR3 sequence is 16 residues long. The CDR3 spells CASSKDQTQGNQPQHF. The CDR3 nucleotides read TGTGCCAGCAGCAAAGACCAAACCCAAGGCAATCAGCCCCAGCATTTT.